Listed below are T cell receptor beta chains from one sample, sequenced in a study of blood T cell repertoires in COVID-19. TCRdb keeps only in-frame clones here, not all; method: immunoSEQ multiplex PCR. Among over 100,000 clones listed, more than 85% were seen once. Input material: peripheral blood. Every receptor here comes from a man between 18 and 29 years old with acute or convalescent COVID-19. Both conserved end residues are part of each CDR3.

v_call	j_call	cdr3_length	cdr3_aa
TRBV27	TRBJ1-1	16	CASSLGPGPKNTEAFF
TRBV12-3/TRBV12-4	TRBJ1-1	12	CASSLANTEAFF
TRBV25-1	TRBJ1-2	16	CASSEGHRELNYGYTF
TRBV10-1	TRBJ2-2	13	CASGRLLTGELFF
TRBV19	TRBJ2-1	14	CASSIGGSMDEQFF
TRBV19	TRBJ2-3	14	CASSLAGEADTQYF
TRBV11-2	TRBJ2-5	15	CASSPDRGQRETQYF
TRBV6-5	TRBJ2-5	16	CASSSTGTGRWETQYF
TRBV5-1	TRBJ1-2	14	CASRRDSTNYGYTF
TRBV7-9	TRBJ2-1	15	CASSLISGGYNEQFF
TRBV5-5	TRBJ1-5	16	CASSSGTGYSNQPQHF
TRBV7-9	TRBJ1-2	13	CASSSQGLDGYTF
TRBV12-5	TRBJ2-2	15	CASGPGLAESGELFF
TRBV5-7	TRBJ1-2	13	CASSIQDPMGYTF
TRBV18	TRBJ1-1	15	CASSPETGGNTEAFF
TRBV11-3	TRBJ1-6	17	CASSLQATKAGNSPLHF
TRBV3-1/TRBV3-2	TRBJ2-3	16	CASSQVTGGSTDTQYF
TRBV6-8	TRBJ1-2	15	CASSYPIGGGNGYTF
TRBV7-9	TRBJ2-1	14	CASRSGGRSGEQFF
TRBV25-1	TRBJ1-1	15	CASSGRTVGDTEAFF
TRBV5-4	TRBJ2-3	15	CASSRTSGSTDTQYF
TRBV5-1	TRBJ1-1	17	CASSLSLTGQSNTEAFF
TRBV5-1	TRBJ2-1	15	CASSQGQGSYNEQFF
TRBV18	TRBJ2-3	15	CASSPSGGHTDTQYF
TRBV6-1	TRBJ1-5	15	CASSEVGTGDQPQHF
TRBV15	TRBJ1-3	15	CATSREGGPGNTIYF
TRBV7-2	TRBJ2-3	16	CASSLDWGLGTDTQYF
TRBV19	TRBJ2-3	13	CASSMGTGDTQYF
TRBV11-2	TRBJ2-5	17	CASRSPSFAGGTATQYF
TRBV18	TRBJ2-7	14	CASSPGQGVYEQYF
TRBV5-1	TRBJ1-2	14	CASSPLVTGTGYTF
TRBV7-6	TRBJ2-1	18	CASSLKGILAGRNNEQFF
TRBV19	TRBJ1-5	17	CASSIVGQGVSNQPQHF
TRBV19	TRBJ2-7	15	CASSYLGTGGSEQYF
TRBV29-1	TRBJ2-1	14	CSASGLAVYNEQFF
TRBV27	TRBJ1-2	14	CASSFRGGHNGYTF
TRBV6-2/TRBV6-3	TRBJ1-3	12	CASSYQGNTIYF
TRBV2	TRBJ1-4	15	CASSEGTGMYEKLFF
TRBV13	TRBJ2-7	15	CASSQRSQGAYEQYF
TRBV11-2	TRBJ1-1	15	CASSFQQGMNTEAFF
TRBV19	TRBJ1-6	15	CASSMIGQGDSPLHF
TRBV2	TRBJ1-4	15	CASKGTGVGNEKLFF
TRBV18	TRBJ1-6	14	CASSSLDGNSPLHF